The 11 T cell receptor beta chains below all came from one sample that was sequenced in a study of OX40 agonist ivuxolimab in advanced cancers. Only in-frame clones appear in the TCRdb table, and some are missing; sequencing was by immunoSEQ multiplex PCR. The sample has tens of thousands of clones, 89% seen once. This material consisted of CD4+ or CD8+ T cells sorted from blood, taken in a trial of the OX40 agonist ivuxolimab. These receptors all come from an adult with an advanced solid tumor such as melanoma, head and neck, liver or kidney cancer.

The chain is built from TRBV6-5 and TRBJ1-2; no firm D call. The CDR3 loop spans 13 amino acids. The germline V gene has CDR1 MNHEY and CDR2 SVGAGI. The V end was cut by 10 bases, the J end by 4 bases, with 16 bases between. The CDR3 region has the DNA TGTGCCACGAGGCCCCTGTCGTCCTATGGCTACACCTTC. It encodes CATRPLSSYGYTF.

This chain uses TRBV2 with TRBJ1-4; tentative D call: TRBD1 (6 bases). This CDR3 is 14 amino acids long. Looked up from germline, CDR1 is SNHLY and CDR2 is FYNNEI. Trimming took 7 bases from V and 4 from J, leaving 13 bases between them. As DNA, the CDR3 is TGTGCCAGCACCCCGGACAGCTTTAATGAAAAACTGTTTTTT. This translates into CASTPDSFNEKLFF.

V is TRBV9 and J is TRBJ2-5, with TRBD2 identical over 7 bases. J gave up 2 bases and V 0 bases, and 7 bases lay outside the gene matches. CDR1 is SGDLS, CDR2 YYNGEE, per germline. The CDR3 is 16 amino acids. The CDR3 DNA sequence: TGTGCCAGCAGCGTAGGCCCTAGCGGAACTCAAGAGACCCAGTACTTC. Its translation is CASSVGPSGTQETQYF.

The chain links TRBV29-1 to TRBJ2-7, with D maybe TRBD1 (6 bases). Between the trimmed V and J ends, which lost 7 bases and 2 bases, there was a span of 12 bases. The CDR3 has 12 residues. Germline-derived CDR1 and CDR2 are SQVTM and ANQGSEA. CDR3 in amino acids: CSARDKAYEQYF. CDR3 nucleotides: TGCAGCGCCCGGGACAAAGCCTACGAGCAGTACTTC.

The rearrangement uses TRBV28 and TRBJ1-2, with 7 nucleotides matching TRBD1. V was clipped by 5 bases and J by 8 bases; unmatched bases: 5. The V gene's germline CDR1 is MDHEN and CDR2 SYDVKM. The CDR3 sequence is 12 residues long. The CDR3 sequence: CASSPTGLGYTF. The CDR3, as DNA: TGTGCCAGCAGTCCGACAGGGTTAGGCTACACCTTC.

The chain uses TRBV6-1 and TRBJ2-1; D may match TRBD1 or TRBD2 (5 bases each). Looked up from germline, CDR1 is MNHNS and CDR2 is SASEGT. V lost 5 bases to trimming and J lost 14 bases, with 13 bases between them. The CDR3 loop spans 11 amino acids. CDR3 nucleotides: TGTGCCAGCAGTACGGGTGGGGGAGAGTTCTTC. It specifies CASSTGGGEFF.

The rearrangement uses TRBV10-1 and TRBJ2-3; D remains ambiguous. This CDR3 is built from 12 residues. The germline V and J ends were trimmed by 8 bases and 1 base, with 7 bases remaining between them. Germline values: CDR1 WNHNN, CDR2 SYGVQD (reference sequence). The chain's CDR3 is CASGPGTDTQYF. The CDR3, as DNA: TGCGCCAGCGGGCCGGGCACAGATACGCAGTATTTT.

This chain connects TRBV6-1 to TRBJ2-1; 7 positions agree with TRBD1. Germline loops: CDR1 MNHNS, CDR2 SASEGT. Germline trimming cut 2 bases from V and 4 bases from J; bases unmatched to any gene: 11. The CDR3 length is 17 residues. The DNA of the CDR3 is TGTGCCAGCAGTGAACTAACAGGGGTAAGGGCGTACAATGAGCAGTTCTTC. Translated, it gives CASSELTGVRAYNEQFF.

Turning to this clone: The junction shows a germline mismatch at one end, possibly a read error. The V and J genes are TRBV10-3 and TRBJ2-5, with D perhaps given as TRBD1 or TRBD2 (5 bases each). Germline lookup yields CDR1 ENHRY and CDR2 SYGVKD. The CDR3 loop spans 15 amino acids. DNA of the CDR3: TGTGCCATCAGTAAGTCTGGGGGAACCCAAGAGACCCAGTACTTC. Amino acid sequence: CAISKSGGTQETQYF.

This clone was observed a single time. The CDR3 DNA reads TGTGCCAGCAGCTTGGGACTAGTTGGAGAGACCCAGTACTTC. The encoded protein is CASSLGLVGETQYF. This chain links TRBV5-4 with TRBJ2-5; D possibly corresponds to TRBD2 (6 bases). CDR3 size: 14 residues. Germline-derived CDR1 and CDR2 are SGHNT and YYREEE (reference sequence). Trimming left V 0 bases short and J 4 bases short, with 10 bases between.

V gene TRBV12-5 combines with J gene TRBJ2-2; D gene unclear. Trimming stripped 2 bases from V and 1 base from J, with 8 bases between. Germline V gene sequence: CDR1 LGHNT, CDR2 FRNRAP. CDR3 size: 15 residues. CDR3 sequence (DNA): TGTGCTAGTGGTTTGTGGCGGATGAACACCGGGGAGCTGTTTTTT. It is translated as CASGLWRMNTGELFF.